This TCR beta chain was observed in a study of cytomegalovirus exposure and HLA in healthy donors. Looking at the study overall: Most donors, approximately 82% of over 300 genotyped, fell in the Caucasian-associated ancestry cluster. General study results and limits: Among donors in an Asian-associated ancestry cluster, a later analysis reportedly found fewer N-insertions than the approximately 700-donor mean. Certain sequence variants were highly shared and formed a cluster, and this cluster was likely a sequencing artifact.

Primers included in the PCR were 60 Vbeta and 13 Jbeta primers. How the authors handled the data: A later analysis counted around 74 million unique TCR beta chains, 10 million to 12 million shared. Sequencing used immunoSEQ multiplex PCR; TCRdb keeps in-frame clones, though not all of them. D and trimming were read from the DNA, whereas the V and J calls and clone size are those reported in that table. The profile shows approximately 170,000 clones, around three quarters of them singletons. As for this clone: Its specificity is unknown.

Sequencing was carried out using PBMCs. The sequence was collected from a woman in her twenties or thirties in good health and CMV-seropositive.

This CDR3 is CAGDIDSFF. The CDR3 coding sequence is TGTGCCGGCGACATCGATTCTTTCTTT. The chain has TRBV7-9 and TRBJ1-1; D remains ambiguous. V was clipped by 11 bases and J by 12 bases, with 13 bases between them. CDR3 size: 9 residues. CDR1 is SEHNR, CDR2 FQNEAQ, per germline (reference sequence).